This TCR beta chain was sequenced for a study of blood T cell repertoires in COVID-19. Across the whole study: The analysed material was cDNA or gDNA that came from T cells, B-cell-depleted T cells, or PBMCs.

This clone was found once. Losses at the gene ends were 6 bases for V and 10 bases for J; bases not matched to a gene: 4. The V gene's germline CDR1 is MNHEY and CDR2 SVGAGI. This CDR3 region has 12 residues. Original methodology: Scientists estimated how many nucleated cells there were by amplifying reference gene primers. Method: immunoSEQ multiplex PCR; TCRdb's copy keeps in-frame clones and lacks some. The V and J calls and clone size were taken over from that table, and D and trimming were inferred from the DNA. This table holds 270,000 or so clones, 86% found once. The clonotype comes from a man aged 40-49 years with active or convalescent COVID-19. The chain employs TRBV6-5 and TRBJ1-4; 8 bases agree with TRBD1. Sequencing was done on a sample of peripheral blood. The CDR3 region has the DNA TGTGCCAGCAGGGGCCAGGGGGCAAAACTGTTTTTT. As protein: CASRGQGAKLFF.